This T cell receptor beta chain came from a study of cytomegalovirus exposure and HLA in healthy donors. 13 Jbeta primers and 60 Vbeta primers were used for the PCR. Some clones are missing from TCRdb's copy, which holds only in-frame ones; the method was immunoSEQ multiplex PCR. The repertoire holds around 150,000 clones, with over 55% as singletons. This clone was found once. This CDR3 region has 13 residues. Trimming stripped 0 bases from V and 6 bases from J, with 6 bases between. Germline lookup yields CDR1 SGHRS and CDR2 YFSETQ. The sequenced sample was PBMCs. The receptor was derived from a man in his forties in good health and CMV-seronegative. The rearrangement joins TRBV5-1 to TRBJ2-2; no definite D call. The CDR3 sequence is CASSLAPPGELFF. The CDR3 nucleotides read TGCGCCAGCAGCTTGGCTCCCCCCGGGGAGCTGTTTTTT. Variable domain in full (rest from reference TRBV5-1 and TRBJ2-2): KAGVTQTPRYLIKTRGQQVTLSCSPISGHRSVSWYQQTPGQGLQFLFEYFSETQRNKGNFPGRFSGRQFSNSRSEMNVSTLELGDSALYLCASSLAPPGELFFGEGSRLTVL.